This TCR beta chain was observed in a study of neurological immune-mediated disorders. V gave up 7 bases and J gave up 3 bases, with 9 bases separating them. The CDR3 consists of 13 residues. Each CDR3 protein gets one entry after TCRdb re-called the 5' RACE reads with MiXCR. Of 18,000 or so distinct CDR3 sequences listed, approximately 15% were seen once; the top ten hold 7.8%. Overall study results and limits: The greatest degree of TCR clonal expansion was observed in HTLV-1-associated myelopathy, with the lowest in multiple sclerosis, below that of healthy controls.

There were approximately 1.1 million CD4+ or CD8+ T cells used in the sorted libraries. The sample holds many counts of this clonotype. The antigen is unknown. The rearrangement links TRBV12-3 or TRBV12-4 to TRBJ2-2, with D hard to call. The sample was CD4+ T cells from blood. The TCR sequence derives from a woman between 55 and 75 years old with HTLV-1-associated myelopathy (HAM/TSP). The CDR3, as DNA: TGTGCCAGCAACGCCGCCCACACCGGGGAGCTGTTTTTT. Translated, it gives CASNAAHTGELFF.